Sequencing of this T cell receptor (beta chain) was carried out in a study of spatial heterogeneity in lung cancer. CDR1 is MNHNS and CDR2 is SASEGT in the germline V gene. The V end lost 6 bases, the J end lost 2 bases, and 17 bases lay between the germline ends. The CDR3 length is 15 residues. Specified time point: sample taken at primary tumor resection. Whole RNA obtained from tumor, nontumor lung or frozen PBMC underwent sequencing without sorting. This clonotype was observed many times. Its specificity is unknown. Study results and limitations: Within tumors, counts of expanded alpha and beta TCRs tracked tumor mutation counts.

From the 5' RACE reads, TCRdb called clonotypes with MiXCR, one entry per CDR3 protein. The sample lists 17,000 or so distinct CDR3 sequences; approximately 6.2% were seen once. Sample: lung tumor tissue, taken at surgery. The rearrangement joins TRBV6-1 to TRBJ2-7; tentative D call: TRBD1 (6 bases). The clonotype originates from a male donor with early-stage non-small cell lung cancer. The CDR3 coding sequence is TGTGCCAGCAGGGAGTTGGTCGGGACAACCTACGAGCAGTACTTC. Amino acids: CASRELVGTTYEQYF.